The 24 T cell receptor beta chains in this list originate from one sample, sequenced in a study of T-cell memory formation after mild COVID-19. A single record per CDR3 protein comes from TCRdb applying MiXCR to the 5' RACE reads. The repertoire holds under 350,000 distinct CDR3 sequences, with under 20% as singletons. Sequences were obtained from PBMCs or a T cell subset sorted from them (not recorded which). The receptor source for this set is a man aged 18-30 years who had mild COVID-19 (a few samples of this study predate the infection). Cell type and time point are not known.

The chain combines TRBV5-1 with TRBJ1-1; 9 nucleotides align to TRBD1. Germline V lookup: CDR1 SGHRS, CDR2 YFSETQ. V dropped 4 bases and J dropped 4; count of bases not matched to a gene: 17. The CDR3 has 18 residues. This CDR3 reads CASSPTRDRDFTGTEAFF. The CDR3, as DNA: TGCGCCAGCAGCCCGACCCGGGACAGGGATTTTACTGGCACTGAAGCTTTCTTT.

The rearrangement links TRBV5-4 to TRBJ2-1; 8 bases map to TRBD2. Trimming cost V 4 bases and J 7 bases; bases outside gene matches: 7. Germline loops: CDR1 SGHNT, CDR2 YYREEE (reference sequence). The CDR3 consists of 14 residues. Written as DNA, the CDR3 is TGTGCCAGCAGCCCCGGGACTAGAGGTAATGAGCAGTTCTTC. Its protein is CASSPGTRGNEQFF.

The chain is built from TRBV10-3 and TRBJ1-5; tentatively, D is TRBD1 (6 bases). The CDR3 is 15 residues long. V was clipped by 3 bases and J by 7 bases, with 16 bases between them. CDR1 and CDR2 (germline): ENHRY, SYGVKD. This chain's CDR3 is CAISEGQGIGQPQHF. For the CDR3, the DNA is TGTGCCATCAGTGAAGGCCAGGGGATAGGCCAGCCCCAGCATTTT.

This clonotype was recorded at least ten times. The chain has TRBV15 and TRBJ1-5; the D is unclear. Per the germline V gene, CDR1 is LNHNV and CDR2 is YYDKDF (reference sequence). CDR3 size: 17 residues. Between the trimmed V and J ends, which lost 0 bases and 1 base, there was a span of 13 bases. The CDR3 nucleotides are TGTGCCACCAGCAGAGATGTGGCAGGACCAAGCAATCAGCCCCAGCATTTT. Translating it yields CATSRDVAGPSNQPQHF.

The gene calls are TRBV29-1 and TRBJ1-4, with TRBD1 as a possible D gene (6 bases). Germline lookup yields CDR1 SQVTM and CDR2 ANQGSEA. The ends were cut back, 6 bases at V and 5 bases at J, with 22 bases in the middle. This CDR3 has 16 amino acids. The CDR3 spells CSVATGTPVLNEKLFF. CDR3 coding DNA: TGCAGCGTGGCGACCGGGACACCAGTACTAAATGAAAAACTGTTTTTT.

This clonotype was seen ten or more times. J is TRBJ2-3 and V is TRBV3-1; tentatively, D is TRBD2 (7 bases). The length of the CDR3 is 15 residues. V lost 1 base, J lost 4 bases, and 12 bases lay in between. Germline V gives CDR1 LGHDT, CDR2 YNNKEL (reference sequence). The CDR3 loop reads CASSQGGGPSDTQYF. The CDR3, as DNA: TGTGCCAGCAGCCAAGGCGGGGGCCCATCAGATACGCAGTATTTT.

The rearrangement links TRBV6-5 to TRBJ2-1, with 15 nucleotides matching TRBD2. The CDR3 spans 19 residues. Germline lookup yields CDR1 MNHEY and CDR2 SVGAGI. Trimming at V came to 0 bases and at J to 1 base, leaving 4 bases not matched to a gene. This CDR3 reads CASSYSGTSGGRSYNEQFF. The CDR3 DNA reads as TGTGCCAGCAGTTACTCCGGGACTAGCGGGGGGCGGTCCTACAATGAGCAGTTCTTC.

This clonotype was recorded a few times. The chain has TRBV6-6 and TRBJ1-2; no clear D. CDR3 length: 10 amino acids. In germline, CDR1 is MNHNY, CDR2 SVGAGI (reference sequence). V lost 6 bases and J 8 bases, leaving 7 bases between the germline ends. DNA for the CDR3: TGTGCCAGCAGGGACGGGGGCTACACCTTC. It codes for CASRDGGYTF.

The chain couples TRBV19 to TRBJ2-3; 7 nucleotides line up with TRBD2. Germline CDR1 reads LNHDA; CDR2 reads SQIVND (reference sequence). After removal of 4 bases from V and 4 bases from J, the junction contained 11 bases not matched to a gene. The CDR3 totals 16 residues. The CDR3 loop reads CASSNPGGGGADTQYF. DNA for the CDR3: TGTGCCAGTAGTAACCCCGGTGGGGGGGGTGCAGATACGCAGTATTTT.

The chain uses TRBV5-1 and TRBJ2-3; the D call may be TRBD1 or TRBD2 (6 bases each). The V end was cut by 2 bases, the J end by 5 bases, with 15 bases between. Germline values: CDR1 SGHRS, CDR2 YFSETQ. CDR3 length: 15 amino acids. The DNA for the CDR3 is TGCGCCAGCAGCTTATGGGGGGCCCGAGAAGATACGCAGTATTTT. Its translation: CASSLWGAREDTQYF.

At least ten counts were recorded for this clonotype. This chain uses TRBV9 with TRBJ1-1, with a weak D call TRBD1 (5 bases). The germline V gene encodes CDR1 SGDLS and CDR2 YYNGEE. The germline V and J ends were trimmed by 0 bases and 6 bases, with 12 bases remaining between them. The CDR3 is made up of 14 amino acids. In DNA form, the CDR3 reads TGTGCCAGCAGCGTAGGAGGGGATAGCGCTGAAGCTTTCTTT. Residues: CASSVGGDSAEAFF.

The chain combines TRBV3-1 with TRBJ2-3, with D possibly matching TRBD2 (5 bases). CDR1 is LGHDT and CDR2 is YNNKEL in the germline V gene (reference sequence). The CDR3 spans 13 residues. V was pared by 3 bases and J by 4 bases, with 8 bases between. The CDR3 here is CASSQRAADTQYF. The CDR3 DNA is TGTGCCAGCAGCCAGCGGGCGGCAGATACGCAGTATTTT.

The chain joins TRBV7-2 to TRBJ2-1; the match to TRBD2 covers 8 bases. CDR3 length: 11 amino acids. CDR1 SGHTA and CDR2 FQGNSA come from the germline V gene. With V trimmed by 6 bases and J by 8 bases, 0 bases remained unmatched. The CDR3 reads CASRTSDEQFF. The DNA of the CDR3 is TGTGCCAGCAGGACTAGCGATGAGCAGTTCTTC. Variable domain in full (rest from reference TRBV7-2 and TRBJ2-1): GAGVSQSPSNKVTEKGKDVELRCDPISGHTALYWYRQSLGQGLEFLIYFQGNSAPDKSGLPSDRFSAERTGGSVSTLTIQRTQQEDSAVYLCASRTSDEQFFGPGTRLTVL.

This clonotype was found many times. This chain joins TRBV5-1 and TRBJ2-5; TRBD2 matches at 8 bases. There are 15 residues in the CDR3. Looked up from germline, CDR1 is SGHRS and CDR2 is YFSETQ. V lost 0 bases to trimming and J lost 9 bases; unmatched junction nucleotides: 10. The CDR3 reads CASSLGGRSIGAQYF. The CDR3 DNA sequence: TGCGCCAGCAGCTTGGGCGGGAGGTCCATCGGGGCCCAGTACTTC. Using reference TRBV5-1 and TRBJ2-5 for the parts outside the CDR3, the full variable domain is KAGVTQTPRYLIKTRGQQVTLSCSPISGHRSVSWYQQTPGQGLQFLFEYFSETQRNKGNFPGRFSGRQFSNSRSEMNVSTLELGDSALYLCASSLGGRSIGAQYFGPGTRLLVL.

This clonotype showed up just a few times. The CDR3 DNA follows: TGCAGTGCTAGAGATTTTGGGGGGACAGGGGCCTACGAGCAGTACTTC. This encodes CSARDFGGTGAYEQYF. The J gene is TRBJ2-7, the V gene TRBV20-1, with TRBD1 identical over 10 bases. With V trimmed by 0 bases and J by 2 bases, 7 bases remained unmatched. This CDR3 region has 16 residues. Germline CDR1 reads DFQATT; CDR2 reads SNEGSKA (reference sequence).

This clonotype was found many times. V is TRBV7-2 and J is TRBJ2-1, with TRBD2 matching 9 bases. Germline V gene lookup returns CDR1 SGHTA and CDR2 FQGNSA. The CDR3 has 14 amino acids. The ends lost 3 bases at V and 12 bases at J; junction bases unmatched: 9. The DNA for the CDR3 is TGTGCCAGCAGCTTCCCCCAGCGGGGGGCCGGGCAGTTCTTC. Translated, it gives CASSFPQRGAGQFF. The full variable domain, its missing parts supplied by reference TRBV7-2 and TRBJ2-1, is GAGVSQSPSNKVTEKGKDVELRCDPISGHTALYWYRQSLGQGLEFLIYFQGNSAPDKSGLPSDRFSAERTGGSVSTLTIQRTQQEDSAVYLCASSFPQRGAGQFFGPGTRLTVL.

V and J are TRBV4-3 and TRBJ1-1; 7 nucleotides match TRBD1. Germline assignment: CDR1 LGHNA and CDR2 YSLEER. V lost 5 bases, J lost 1 base, and 4 bases stayed unmatched. The CDR3 covers 14 residues. The CDR3 DNA sequence: TGCGCCAGCAGCGATTGGACAGGGAACACTGAAGCTTTCTTT. Translation gives CASSDWTGNTEAFF.

The chain uses TRBV12-3 or TRBV12-4 and TRBJ2-7, with D possibly TRBD1 on 5 matching bases. This CDR3 is built from 12 residues. Trimming removed 6 bases from V and 3 bases from J, with 9 bases in between. The CDR3 region is CASSQGHYEQYF. The DNA for the CDR3 is TGTGCCAGCAGCCAGGGTCACTACGAGCAGTACTTC.

The chain carries TRBV6-2 or TRBV6-3 and TRBJ2-7, with D tentatively TRBD1 (6 bases). Germline V gene sequence: CDR1 MNHEY, CDR2 SVGEGT. V was clipped by 7 bases and J by 5 bases, with 15 bases between them. The CDR3 is made up of 13 amino acids. The CDR3 sequence: CASTTSGEHEQYV. CDR3 in DNA: TGTGCCAGCACCACCTCAGGGGAACACGAGCAGTACGTC.

Only a few counts were recorded for this clonotype. The chain links TRBV4-1 to TRBJ1-2; perhaps TRBD1 as D (5 bases). V shed 4 bases and J shed 7 bases, with 13 bases lying between them. Germline CDR1 MGHRA, CDR2 YSYEKL. This CDR3 is built from 13 residues. DNA for the CDR3: TGCGCCAGCAGCCCCCGGAGGGACTCTGGCTACACCTTC. Its protein is CASSPRRDSGYTF.

The V and J genes are TRBV5-1 and TRBJ2-7; perhaps D is TRBD1 or TRBD2 (5 bases each). The germline V gene has CDR1 SGHRS and CDR2 YFSETQ. This CDR3 is 14 amino acids long. The V gene lost 0 bases and the J gene lost 2 bases, with 9 bases spanning the gap. The CDR3 DNA is TGCGCCAGCAGCTTGGTTCAGGGACCCTACGAGCAGTACTTC. Amino acids: CASSLVQGPYEQYF. The full variable domain, in which reference TRBV5-1 and TRBJ2-7 provide the parts outside the CDR3, is KAGVTQTPRYLIKTRGQQVTLSCSPISGHRSVSWYQQTPGQGLQFLFEYFSETQRNKGNFPGRFSGRQFSNSRSEMNVSTLELGDSALYLCASSLVQGPYEQYFGPGTRLTVT.

There are many counts of this clonotype. The chain is built from TRBV7-2 and TRBJ2-3; D gene unclear. Trimming pared 5 bases from V and 5 bases from J, leaving 8 bases between. The CDR3 is 12 amino acids. Looked up from germline, CDR1 is SGHTA and CDR2 is FQGNSA. As DNA, the CDR3 is TGTGCCAGCAGCCCCCAGCGAGATACGCAGTATTTT. Amino acids: CASSPQRDTQYF.

The table lists this clonotype with a few counts. This rearrangement joins TRBV5-1 to TRBJ2-7; 7 nucleotides line up with TRBD1. CDR1 is SGHRS and CDR2 is YFSETQ in the germline V gene. Trimming removed 4 bases from V and 0 bases from J; junction bases left unmatched: 7. The CDR3 covers 15 residues. CDR3: CASSTGQPSSYEQYV. DNA of the CDR3: TGCGCCAGCAGCACGGGACAGCCGAGCTCCTACGAGCAGTACGTC.

The V gene is TRBV20-1, the J gene TRBJ1-2; 9 nucleotides align to TRBD1. Germline assignment: CDR1 DFQATT and CDR2 SNEGSKA (reference sequence). V shed 3 bases and J 4 bases; nucleotides not matched to a gene: 6. The CDR3 runs to 14 residues. The CDR3 sequence: CSASPGQGSYGYTF. CDR3 sequence (DNA): TGCAGTGCTAGTCCGGGACAGGGCAGCTATGGCTACACCTTC.